This T cell receptor beta chain emerged from a study of blood T cells in healthy people across ages. Study findings and constraints: Naive CD4+ cell counts and diversity both ran higher in long-lived than in aged donors.

A second PCR of 7 to 11 cycles used a sample-barcoded 5' primer and a J-beta primer mix. Every cDNA molecule carried a tag from a template-switch adaptor bearing 12 random nucleotides. MiXCR was run by TCRdb on the 5' RACE reads, yielding one entry per CDR3 protein. The sample contains hundreds of thousands of distinct CDR3 sequences, more than 45% of which appear only once. Details on this clonotype: As yet, its antigen is unknown.

A minimum of 5.5 micrograms of total RNA was extracted per sample. The origin of this receptor is a man younger than 40 in good health. The sequenced sample consisted of blood.

CDR3 DNA: TGTGCCAGCAGCCAAGCCAGGGCGAGCGGTACTGGCGAGCAGTACTTC. It is translated as CASSQARASGTGEQYF. This sequence joins TRBV3-1 and TRBJ2-4; the D gene could be TRBD1 or TRBD2 (5 bases each). The tail of the sequence fits TRBJ2-7 better, so the J call may be wrong. This CDR3 has 16 residues. Germline-derived CDR1 and CDR2 are LGHDT and YNNKEL (reference sequence).